These 13 T cell receptor beta chains came from one sample sequenced in a study of regulatory T cells in long-lasting Graves disease. Library construction for TCR beta used iRepertoire HTBI primers and Arm-PCR of CDR3 regions. In TCRdb, the multiplex PCR reads were re-called with MiXCR into one record per CDR3 protein. The data hold 700,000 or so distinct CDR3 sequences, with 25% to 35% observed a single time. Time point denoted: persistent/refractory GD, antithyroid drugs over 5 years with positive TRAb. PBMC RNA was the source of the TCR library. This specimen consisted of peripheral blood mononuclear cells (PBMCs), obtained when the disease was refractory, from a patient treated with antithyroid drugs. Receptors originate from a female donor with Graves disease.

This clonotype was seen many times. The rearrangement joins TRBV2 to TRBJ1-1, with 7 bases aligning to TRBD1. The CDR3 has 15 amino acids. The V and J ends lost 7 bases and 1 base, in that order; junction bases with no gene match: 9. The V gene's germline CDR1 is SNHLY and CDR2 FYNNEI. The CDR3 here is CASTLQGNGNTEAFF. The CDR3 DNA reads as TGTGCCAGCACCTTACAGGGGAATGGGAACACTGAAGCTTTCTTT.

This clonotype was recorded a few times. The CDR3 nucleotides read TGTGCCAGCAGTTTTGACGGGGCCAATCAGCCCCAGCATTTT. Its protein is CASSFDGANQPQHF. The genes are TRBV27 and TRBJ1-5, with D perhaps TRBD1 (5 bases). Germline assignment: CDR1 MNHEY and CDR2 SMNVEV (reference sequence). Between the trimmed V and J ends, which lost 3 bases and 3 bases, there was a span of 9 bases. The CDR3 has 14 residues.

In regard to this clonotype: A much larger clone is a single base away; this may be a read error. The chain combines TRBV24-1 with TRBJ1-2, with 9 nucleotides matching TRBD1. The CDR3 runs 15 residues. V dropped 3 bases and J dropped 5; count of bases not matched to a gene: 6. CDR1 is KGHDR and CDR2 is SFDVKD in the germline V gene. In nucleotides, the CDR3 is TGTGCCACCAGTGATACCAGGACAGGGGCATATGGCTACACCTTC. Its protein is CATSDTRTGAYGYTF.

This clonotype appeared many times. The chain joins TRBV27 to TRBJ1-5; the D is unclear. V gave up 5 bases and J gave up 7 bases, with 18 bases separating them. The CDR3 covers 15 residues. CDR1 and CDR2 from the germline V gene are MNHEY and SMNVEV (reference sequence). CDR3 sequence (DNA): TGTGCCAGCAGTCCATGGCGGGATACCCGACAGCCCCAGCATTTT. Translating gives CASSPWRDTRQPQHF.

Turning to this clonotype: A read error may be the cause here, since a much bigger clone is one base away. This chain uses TRBV2 with TRBJ2-5; 7 positions match TRBD1. Germline CDR1 is SNHLY and CDR2 is FYNNEI. The CDR3 loop spans 15 amino acids. With 6 bases clipped from V and 5 bases from J, the junction kept 12 bases outside the gene matches. In DNA, the CDR3 is TGTGCCAGCAGCGAGAGACAGGGTTCGCAGGAGACCCAGTACTTC. Amino acid sequence: CASSERQGSQETQYF. Filled out from reference TRBV2 and TRBJ2-5, the complete variable domain reads EPEVTQTPSHQVTQMGQEVILRCVPISNHLYFYWYRQILGQKVEFLVSFYNNEISEKSEIFDDQFSVERPDGSNFTLKIRSTKLEDSAMYFCASSERQGSQETQYFGPGTRLLVL.

This clonotype occurred a few times. The chain joins TRBV5-6 to TRBJ1-2, with 12 bases fitting TRBD1. CDR1 is SGHDT and CDR2 is YYEEEE in the germline V gene. CDR3 length equals 17 residues. V trimming: 1 base; J trimming: 3 bases; junction bases outside the gene matches: 7. The CDR3, as DNA: TGTGCCAGCAGCTTGCCCGGGACAGGGGGCAAGGACTATGGCTACACCTTC. Encoded protein: CASSLPGTGGKDYGYTF.

The V and J genes are TRBV7-9 and TRBJ2-1; D is undetermined. The CDR3 is 12 amino acids. Trimming cost V 4 bases and J 9 bases, with 10 bases left between them. Germline values: CDR1 SEHNR, CDR2 FQNEAQ (reference sequence). The chain's CDR3 is CASSSPLGEQFF. The DNA for the CDR3 is TGTGCCAGCAGCTCGCCTCTGGGTGAGCAGTTCTTC.

This clonotype showed up many times. This chain uses TRBV6-1 with TRBJ1-6; no clear D. Germline V CDR1 and CDR2: MNHNS, SASEGT. The CDR3 totals 13 residues. V dropped 3 bases and J dropped 8 bases, with 8 bases sitting between them. CDR3 in DNA: TGTGCCAGCAGTGATCCGCTTGATTCACCCCTCCACTTT. Translation gives CASSDPLDSPLHF.

V gene TRBV6-5 combines with J gene TRBJ2-7, with TRBD2 as a possible D gene (5 bases). V shed 0 bases and J shed 5 bases, with 8 bases lying between them. This CDR3 is 13 amino acids long. The V gene's germline CDR1 is MNHEY and CDR2 SVGAGI. CDR3 loop: CASSYSSGDEQYF. In nucleotides, the CDR3 is TGTGCCAGCAGTTACTCGAGCGGAGACGAGCAGTACTTC.

This chain links TRBV11-2 with TRBJ1-1; 7 nucleotides align to TRBD1. The CDR3 loop spans 14 amino acids. V dropped 3 bases and J dropped 5; count of bases not matched to a gene: 6. Germline loops: CDR1 SGHAT, CDR2 FQNNGV. The CDR3 DNA follows: TGTGCCAGCAGCTTCCGACAGGGTGGAACTGAAGCTTTCTTT. Translated: CASSFRQGGTEAFF.

The J gene is TRBJ1-1, the V gene TRBV12-3 or TRBV12-4; 7 bases are shared with TRBD1. The CDR3 length is 19 residues. V gave up 1 base and J gave up 1 base; unmatched junction bases: 15. The CDR3 protein is CASSLGRARDRSSNTEAFF. CDR3 in DNA: TGTGCCAGCAGTTTAGGCAGGGCCCGGGACAGAAGCTCGAACACTGAAGCTTTCTTT.

The table lists this clonotype with many counts. The chain is built from TRBV12-3 or TRBV12-4 and TRBJ2-6; 11 nucleotides match TRBD2. The CDR3 spans 17 residues. With 6 bases clipped from V and 2 bases from J, the junction kept 6 bases outside the gene matches. CDR3 nucleotide sequence: TGTGCCAGCAGCCTACTAGCGGGAGATACTGGGGCCAACGTCCTGACTTTC. This gives the protein CASSLLAGDTGANVLTF.

This clonotype was seen at least ten times. The chain has TRBV18 and TRBJ2-5, with D unclear. V lost 8 bases and J 3 bases, leaving 7 bases between the germline ends. CDR1 KGHSH and CDR2 LQKENI come from the germline V gene. The CDR3 covers 11 residues. Written as DNA, the CDR3 is TGTGCCAGCAGCAGAGAAGAGACCCAGTACTTC. Protein: CASSREETQYF.